Below, 23 T cell receptor beta chains from the same sample are listed, as sequenced in a study of cytomegalovirus exposure and HLA in healthy donors. 13 Jbeta primers and 60 Vbeta primers were used for the PCR. Profiling relied on immunoSEQ multiplex PCR, and the TCRdb table lists in-frame clones only, not all of them. This sample has some 220,000 clones, with approximately 84% found just once. The sequencing input was PBMCs. Every receptor here comes from a woman between 40 and 55 years old in good health and CMV-seronegative.

The chain is built from TRBV29-1 and TRBJ1-1, with a tentative D call TRBD1 (5 bases). Trimming stripped 7 bases from V and 5 bases from J, with 14 bases between. The CDR3 is 12 amino acids. Germline V gene data show CDR1 as SQVTM and CDR2 as ANQGSEA. CDR3 sequence: CSGKGVGTEAFF. The DNA for the CDR3 is TGCAGCGGTAAAGGGGTAGGGACTGAAGCTTTCTTT.

Here the CDR3 DNA reads TGTGCCAGCAGCTCCTCTGGGGGGACCTACAATGAGCAGTTCTTC. Its protein is CASSSSGGTYNEQFF. The rearrangement joins TRBV9 to TRBJ2-1, with D possibly TRBD2 on 6 matching bases. Trimming left V 4 bases short and J 2 bases short, with 13 bases between. The germline V gene has CDR1 SGDLS and CDR2 YYNGEE. The CDR3 contains 15 residues. Filled out from reference TRBV9 and TRBJ2-1, the complete variable domain reads DSGVTQTPKHLITATGQRVTLRCSPRSGDLSVYWYQQSLDQGLQFLIQYYNGEERAKGNILERFSAQQFPDLHSELNLSSLELGDSALYFCASSSSGGTYNEQFFGPGTRLTVL.

The chain is built from TRBV9 and TRBJ2-3; D perhaps matches TRBD2 (6 bases). Germline V gene lookup returns CDR1 SGDLS and CDR2 YYNGEE. The CDR3 sequence is 16 residues long. Trimming left V 3 bases short and J 3 bases short, with 17 bases between. CDR3 residues: CASSASERVGTDTQYF. As DNA, the CDR3 is TGTGCCAGCAGCGCCTCGGAGCGGGTTGGGACAGATACGCAGTATTTT.

The J gene is TRBJ2-7, the V gene TRBV2, with TRBD1 identical over 7 bases. This CDR3 region has 17 residues. CDR1 and CDR2 (germline): SNHLY, FYNNEI. J gave up 0 bases and V 6 bases, and 14 bases lay outside the gene matches. The CDR3 region is CASRMGQSGPSSYEQYF. The CDR3 region has the DNA TGTGCCAGCAGGATGGGACAGTCAGGTCCTAGCTCCTACGAGCAGTACTTC.

The V and J genes are TRBV2 and TRBJ2-7, with 9 bases aligning to TRBD1. The CDR3 sequence is 18 residues long. Germline V lookup: CDR1 SNHLY, CDR2 FYNNEI. Trimming removed 3 bases from V and 2 bases from J; junction bases left unmatched: 14. CDR3 sequence: CASSEDVTGGWGAYEQYF. The DNA of the CDR3 is TGTGCCAGCAGTGAGGATGTGACAGGGGGATGGGGTGCCTACGAGCAGTACTTC. Filled out from reference TRBV2 and TRBJ2-7, the complete variable domain reads EPEVTQTPSHQVTQMGQEVILRCVPISNHLYFYWYRQILGQKVEFLVSFYNNEISEKSEIFDDQFSVERPDGSNFTLKIRSTKLEDSAMYFCASSEDVTGGWGAYEQYFGPGTRLTVT.

V and J are TRBV6-1 and TRBJ2-2, with TRBD1 identical over 7 bases. The CDR3 totals 14 residues. In germline, CDR1 is MNHNS, CDR2 SASEGT. J gave up 4 bases and V 8 bases, and 7 bases lay outside the gene matches. The CDR3 bases are TGTGCCAGCCACCGACAGGGTCTCACCGGGGAGCTGTTTTTT. Its translation is CASHRQGLTGELFF.

The rearrangement joins TRBV5-1 to TRBJ2-3; 9 bases match TRBD2. Germline-derived CDR1 and CDR2 are SGHRS and YFSETQ. There are 16 residues in the CDR3. V was pared by 4 bases and J by 0 bases, with 6 bases of the junction left unmatched. As DNA, the CDR3 is TGCGCCAGCAGCCCTCCCCTAGCGGGGAGCACAGATACGCAGTATTTT. Its translation is CASSPPLAGSTDTQYF.

The chain recombines TRBV30 with TRBJ1-4; unclear D gene. CDR3 length: 12 amino acids. V dropped 5 bases and J dropped 7 bases, with 11 bases sitting between them. Germline CDR1 GTSNPN, CDR2 SVGIG (reference sequence). The CDR3 reads CAWSYTGEKLFF. As DNA, the CDR3 is TGTGCCTGGTCGTATACGGGTGAAAAACTGTTTTTT.

The sample holds one count of this clone. The V call is TRBV7-9, the J call TRBJ1-2, with unresolved D. Between the trimmed V and J ends, which lost 1 base and 7 bases, there was a span of 13 bases. The CDR3 is made up of 14 amino acids. Germline CDR1 and CDR2: SEHNR and FQNEAQ (reference sequence). The CDR3 DNA sequence: TGTGCCAGCAGCTTAGGTCAGCGGGGATCTGGCTACACCTTC. Translated: CASSLGQRGSGYTF. Full variable domain (remainder filled in from reference TRBV7-9 and TRBJ1-2): DTGVSQNPRHKITKRGQNVTFRCDPISEHNRLYWYRQTLGQGPEFLTYFQNEAQLEKSRLLSDRFSAERPKGSFSTLEIQRTEQGDSAMYLCASSLGQRGSGYTFGSGTRLTVV.

J is TRBJ1-1 and V is TRBV19; the D is unclear. The CDR3 length is 15 residues. The germline V and J ends were trimmed by 0 bases and 2 bases, with 10 bases remaining between them. Germline lookup yields CDR1 LNHDA and CDR2 SQIVND (reference sequence). The CDR3: CASSIEWSGNTEAFF. Written as DNA, the CDR3 is TGTGCCAGTAGTATAGAGTGGTCGGGTAACACTGAAGCTTTCTTT. The complete variable domain, with remaining parts taken from reference TRBV19 and TRBJ1-1, reads DGGITQSPKYLFRKEGQNVTLSCEQNLNHDAMYWYRQDPGQGLRLIYYSQIVNDFQKGDIAEGYSVSREKKESFPLTVTSAQKNPTAFYLCASSIEWSGNTEAFFGQGTRLTVV.

This chain joins TRBV5-4 and TRBJ2-7; 13 nucleotides match TRBD2. Germline V CDR1 and CDR2: SGHNT, YYREEE (reference sequence). CDR3 length: 16 residues. V trimming: 3 bases; J trimming: 2 bases; junction bases outside the gene matches: 5. CDR3 protein: CASSSRTSGGPYEQYF. The CDR3 DNA reads as TGTGCCAGCAGCTCTCGGACTAGCGGGGGCCCCTACGAGCAGTACTTC. The whole variable domain, remainder taken from reference TRBV5-4 and TRBJ2-7, is ETGVTQSPTHLIKTRGQQVTLRCSSQSGHNTVSWYQQALGQGPQFIFQYYREEENGRGNFPPRFSGLQFPNYSSELNVNALELDDSALYLCASSSRTSGGPYEQYFGPGTRLTVT.

This clone has more than one count but fewer than ten. CDR3 residues: CASSNRTGGEGEQYF. The CDR3 nucleotides read TGCGCCAGCAGCAACAGGACAGGGGGAGAGGGAGAGCAGTACTTC. The chain carries TRBV5-1 and TRBJ2-7; 10 nucleotides agree with TRBD1. The CDR3 runs 15 residues. Per the germline V gene, CDR1 is SGHRS and CDR2 is YFSETQ. V shed 4 bases, J shed 7 bases, and the junction held 11 bases outside the gene matches.

This clone was recorded once. This chain links TRBV30 with TRBJ2-2; 7 positions agree with TRBD2. Looked up from germline, CDR1 is GTSNPN and CDR2 is SVGIG (reference sequence). J was trimmed by 6 bases and V by 6 bases; bases with no gene match: 10. The CDR3 is 14 residues long. The CDR3 reads CACKAGLAAGELFF. The CDR3 DNA reads TGTGCCTGCAAAGCGGGTCTAGCGGCCGGGGAGCTGTTTTTT.

The chain has TRBV7-2 and TRBJ1-1, with D possibly TRBD1 on 6 matching bases. Trimming shortened V by 4 bases and J by 4 bases, and 16 bases separated the two germline ends. Germline V lookup: CDR1 SGHTA, CDR2 FQGNSA. This CDR3 contains 15 residues. CDR3 bases: TGTGCCAGCAGCTCTACTGTAGGGGGGGTCACTGAAGCTTTCTTT. Protein sequence: CASSSTVGGVTEAFF.

The chain employs TRBV9 and TRBJ2-1; 7 bases are shared with TRBD2. CDR1 and CDR2 (germline): SGDLS, YYNGEE. The CDR3 is 15 amino acids. The V gene end was trimmed by 2 bases and the J gene end by 4 bases; junction bases not matched to a gene: 6. The CDR3 DNA reads as TGTGCCAGCAGCGTGGGGCTAGCGGAATACAATGAGCAGTTCTTC. Amino acid sequence: CASSVGLAEYNEQFF.

The chain is built from TRBV28 and TRBJ2-3; D is unresolved. Germline-derived CDR1 and CDR2 are MDHEN and SYDVKM. The CDR3 length is 16 residues. Trimming removed 5 bases from V and 5 bases from J, with 20 bases in between. CDR3 bases: TGTGCCAGCAGTAATTACTCCCACCTAGGTGGAGATACGCAGTATTTT. It encodes CASSNYSHLGGDTQYF.

This clone was recorded only once. This chain links TRBV5-6 with TRBJ2-7; no firm D call. Between the trimmed V and J ends, which lost 3 bases and 2 bases, there was a span of 9 bases. Germline-derived CDR1 and CDR2 are SGHDT and YYEEEE. The CDR3 spans 13 residues. CDR3 protein: CASSSRNTYEQYF. DNA of the CDR3: TGTGCCAGCAGCTCCAGGAACACCTACGAGCAGTACTTC. The whole variable domain, filled in from reference TRBV5-6 and TRBJ2-7, reads DAGVTQSPTHLIKTRGQQVTLRCSPKSGHDTVSWYQQALGQGPQFIFQYYEEEERQRGNFPDRFSGHQFPNYSSELNVNALLLGDSALYLCASSSRNTYEQYFGPGTRLTVT.

To note about this clone: This CDR3 is also generated by other DNA sequences in the sample. V gene TRBV19 combines with J gene TRBJ2-2; TRBD1 matches at 8 bases. CDR1 is LNHDA, CDR2 SQIVND, per germline (reference sequence). Trimming at V came to 4 bases and at J to 6 bases, leaving 7 bases not matched to a gene. CDR3 size: 15 residues. The CDR3 DNA sequence: TGTGCCAGTAGTACGGACAGGGTAGGAGCCGGGGAGCTGTTTTTT. Its translation is CASSTDRVGAGELFF.

For this clone: One end of the junction is discordant with germline, which a read error may explain. V gene TRBV5-1 combines with J gene TRBJ2-7; 8 bases fit TRBD1. The CDR3 runs to 14 residues. The germline gives CDR1 SGHRS, CDR2 YFSETQ. The CDR3 sequence: CASSLAGRGQGLDF. The CDR3 DNA sequence: TGCGCCAGCAGCTTGGCTGGCAGGGGGCAAGGATTGGACTTC.

The chain combines TRBV6-1 with TRBJ1-3, with 9 bases aligning to TRBD1. The CDR3 length is 15 residues. Germline CDR1 reads MNHNS; CDR2 reads SASEGT. Trimming removed 5 bases from V and 4 bases from J; junction bases left unmatched: 6. Written as DNA, the CDR3 is TGTGCCAGCAGTAAGGACAGGGGTACAGGAAACACCATATATTTT. It yields the protein CASSKDRGTGNTIYF.

The chain couples TRBV6-5 to TRBJ1-6, with 7 bases fitting TRBD1. CDR3 length equals 15 residues. J lost 10 bases, V lost 6 bases, and 12 bases had no gene match. Germline V gene data show CDR1 as MNHEY and CDR2 as SVGAGI. CDR3 loop: CASRTPNRQGSPLHF. The CDR3 nucleotides are TGTGCCAGCAGAACCCCGAACCGACAGGGCTCACCCCTCCACTTT.

This clone appeared once. In DNA, the CDR3 is TGTGCCAGTATCCAGGACAGGGGCCTCTCTGGAAACACCATATATTTT. Its protein product is CASIQDRGLSGNTIYF. The gene calls are TRBV19 and TRBJ1-3; TRBD1 aligns across 9 bases. Germline V gene data show CDR1 as LNHDA and CDR2 as SQIVND (reference sequence). Trimming removed 7 bases from V and 0 bases from J; junction bases left unmatched: 7. This CDR3 spans 16 amino acids.

V is TRBV5-1 and J is TRBJ1-2; 9 bases fit TRBD1. The CDR3 sequence is 14 residues long. Unmatched junction bases numbered 6, after V lost 5 bases and J lost 4 bases. Germline CDR1 reads SGHRS; CDR2 reads YFSETQ. CDR3 DNA: TGCGCCAGCAGTGAACAGGGGGCAGGCTATGGCTACACCTTC. Amino acids: CASSEQGAGYGYTF.